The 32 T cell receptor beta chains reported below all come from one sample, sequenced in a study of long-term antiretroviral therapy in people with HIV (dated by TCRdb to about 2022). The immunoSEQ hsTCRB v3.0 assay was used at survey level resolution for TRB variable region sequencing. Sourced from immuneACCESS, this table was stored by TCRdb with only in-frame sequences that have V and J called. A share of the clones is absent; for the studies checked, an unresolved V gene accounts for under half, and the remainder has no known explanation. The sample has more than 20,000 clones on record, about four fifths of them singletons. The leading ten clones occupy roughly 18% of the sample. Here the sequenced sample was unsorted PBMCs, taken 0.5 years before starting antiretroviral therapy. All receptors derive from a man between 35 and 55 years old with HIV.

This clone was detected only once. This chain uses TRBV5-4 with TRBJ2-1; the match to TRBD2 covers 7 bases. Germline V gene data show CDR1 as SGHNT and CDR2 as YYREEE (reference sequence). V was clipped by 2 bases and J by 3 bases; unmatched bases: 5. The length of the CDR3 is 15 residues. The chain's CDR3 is CASSFPRGNYNEQFF. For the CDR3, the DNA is TGTGCCAGCAGCTTCCCGCGGGGGAACTACAATGAGCAGTTCTTC.

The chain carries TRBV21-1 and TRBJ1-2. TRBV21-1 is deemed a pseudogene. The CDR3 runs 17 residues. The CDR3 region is CASSPKRQTSANYGYTF. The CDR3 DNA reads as TGTGCCAGCAGCCCGAAGAGGCAGACTTCCGCAAACTATGGCTACACCTTC.

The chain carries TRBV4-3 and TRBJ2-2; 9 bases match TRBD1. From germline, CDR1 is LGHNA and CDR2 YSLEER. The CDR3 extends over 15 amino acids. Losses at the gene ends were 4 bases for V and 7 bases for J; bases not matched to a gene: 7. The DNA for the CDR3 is TGCGCCAGCAGCCGGAGACAGGGGGGAGGCGGGGAGCTGTTTTTT. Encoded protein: CASSRRQGGGGELFF.

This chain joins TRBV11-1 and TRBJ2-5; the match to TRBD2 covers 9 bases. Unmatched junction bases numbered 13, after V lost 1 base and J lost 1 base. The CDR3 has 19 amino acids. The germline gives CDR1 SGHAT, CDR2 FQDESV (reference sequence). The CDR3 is CASSLDQPLRGGSQETQYF. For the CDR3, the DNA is TGTGCCAGCAGCTTAGATCAACCCCTGCGGGGGGGTTCCCAAGAGACCCAGTACTTC.

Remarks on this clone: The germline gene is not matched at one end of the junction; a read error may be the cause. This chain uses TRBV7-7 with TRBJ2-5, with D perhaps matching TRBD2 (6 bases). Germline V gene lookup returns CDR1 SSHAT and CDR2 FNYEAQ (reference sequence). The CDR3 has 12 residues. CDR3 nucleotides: TGTGCTAGCAGCTCGGAGGGAGAGACCCAGTACTTC. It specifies CASSSEGETQYF.

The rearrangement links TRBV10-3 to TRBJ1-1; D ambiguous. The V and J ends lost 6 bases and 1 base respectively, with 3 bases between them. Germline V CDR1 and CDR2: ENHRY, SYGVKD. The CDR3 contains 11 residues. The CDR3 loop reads CAIRKNTEAFF. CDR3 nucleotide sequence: TGTGCCATCAGGAAGAACACTGAAGCTTTCTTT.

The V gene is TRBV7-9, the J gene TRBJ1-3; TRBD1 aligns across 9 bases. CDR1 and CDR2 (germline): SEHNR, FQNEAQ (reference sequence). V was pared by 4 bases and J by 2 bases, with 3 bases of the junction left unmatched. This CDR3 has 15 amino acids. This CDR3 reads CASSSRTGAGNTIYF. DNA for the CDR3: TGTGCCAGCAGCTCCCGGACAGGGGCTGGAAACACCATATATTTT.

The CDR3 is CASSLGYGGAFTDTQYF. CDR3 bases: TGTGCCAGCAGCTTAGGGTACGGAGGAGCTTTCACAGATACGCAGTATTTT. V gene TRBV7-2 combines with J gene TRBJ2-3, with D possibly being TRBD2 (5 bases). The V end lost 1 base, the J end lost 2 bases, and 16 bases lay between the germline ends. The CDR3 sequence is 17 residues long. Looked up from germline, CDR1 is SGHTA and CDR2 is FQGNSA.

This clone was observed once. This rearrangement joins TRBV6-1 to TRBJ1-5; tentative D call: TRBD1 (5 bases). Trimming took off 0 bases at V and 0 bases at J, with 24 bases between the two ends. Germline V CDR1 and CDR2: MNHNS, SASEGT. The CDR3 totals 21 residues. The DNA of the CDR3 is TGTGCCAGCAGTGAAGCCGTAGTGTACTACGACAGTCTCAATAGCAATCAGCCCCAGCATTTT. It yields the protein CASSEAVVYYDSLNSNQPQHF.

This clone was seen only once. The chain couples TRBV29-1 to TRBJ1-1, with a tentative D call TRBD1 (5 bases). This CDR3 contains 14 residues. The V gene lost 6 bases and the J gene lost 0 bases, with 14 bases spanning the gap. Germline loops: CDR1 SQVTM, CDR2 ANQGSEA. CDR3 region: CSVLLWGMNTEAFF. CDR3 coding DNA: TGCAGCGTCCTCCTTTGGGGGATGAACACTGAAGCTTTCTTT.

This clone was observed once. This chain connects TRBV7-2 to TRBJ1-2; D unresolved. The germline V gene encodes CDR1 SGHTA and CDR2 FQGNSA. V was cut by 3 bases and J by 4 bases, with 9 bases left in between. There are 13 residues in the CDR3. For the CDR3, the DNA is TGTGCCAGCAGCTTGTCAGAAATCTATGGCTACACCTTC. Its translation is CASSLSEIYGYTF.

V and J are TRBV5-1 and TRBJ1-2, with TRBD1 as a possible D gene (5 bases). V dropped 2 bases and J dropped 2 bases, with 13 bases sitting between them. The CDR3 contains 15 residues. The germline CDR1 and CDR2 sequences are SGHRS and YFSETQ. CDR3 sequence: CASSFGGLENYGYTF. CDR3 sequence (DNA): TGCGCCAGCAGCTTCGGGGGTCTCGAGAACTATGGCTACACCTTC.

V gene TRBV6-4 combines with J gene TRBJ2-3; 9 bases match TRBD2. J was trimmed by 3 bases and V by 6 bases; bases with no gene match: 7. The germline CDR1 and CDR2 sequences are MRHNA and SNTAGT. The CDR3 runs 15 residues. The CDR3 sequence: CASSPQAGGTDTQYF. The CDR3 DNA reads TGTGCCAGCAGCCCCCAAGCGGGGGGTACAGATACGCAGTATTTT.

CDR3 residues: CAIQQGGNQPQHF. Here the CDR3 DNA reads TGTGCCATACAGCAGGGGGGAAATCAGCCCCAGCATTTT. The rearrangement links TRBV10-3 to TRBJ1-5; 7 nucleotides agree with TRBD1. The V and J ends lost 9 bases and 4 bases, in that order; junction bases with no gene match: 6. The length of the CDR3 is 13 residues. Germline lookup yields CDR1 ENHRY and CDR2 SYGVKD.

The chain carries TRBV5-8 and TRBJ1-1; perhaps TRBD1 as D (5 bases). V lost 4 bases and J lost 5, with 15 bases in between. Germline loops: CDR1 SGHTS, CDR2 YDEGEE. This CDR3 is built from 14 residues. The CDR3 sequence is CASSPRDWQTEAFF. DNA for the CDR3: TGTGCCAGCAGCCCACGGGACTGGCAAACTGAAGCTTTCTTT.

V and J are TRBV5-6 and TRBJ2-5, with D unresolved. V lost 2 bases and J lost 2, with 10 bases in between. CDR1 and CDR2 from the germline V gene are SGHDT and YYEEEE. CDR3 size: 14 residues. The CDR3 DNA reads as TGTGCCAGCAGCTTCGGAGTTATTCAAGAGACCCAGTACTTC. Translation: CASSFGVIQETQYF. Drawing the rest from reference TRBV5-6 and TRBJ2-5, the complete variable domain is DAGVTQSPTHLIKTRGQQVTLRCSPKSGHDTVSWYQQALGQGPQFIFQYYEEEERQRGNFPDRFSGHQFPNYSSELNVNALLLGDSALYLCASSFGVIQETQYFGPGTRLLVL.

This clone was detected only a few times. DNA for the CDR3: TGCAGCGTTGCCAGACAGGGAATCGCAGATACGCAGTATTTT. Translating it yields CSVARQGIADTQYF. The rearrangement joins TRBV29-1 to TRBJ2-3; TRBD1 agrees at 7 bases. The CDR3 contains 14 residues. CDR1 is SQVTM and CDR2 is ANQGSEA in the germline V gene. Trimming at V came to 4 bases and at J to 4 bases, leaving 8 bases not matched to a gene.

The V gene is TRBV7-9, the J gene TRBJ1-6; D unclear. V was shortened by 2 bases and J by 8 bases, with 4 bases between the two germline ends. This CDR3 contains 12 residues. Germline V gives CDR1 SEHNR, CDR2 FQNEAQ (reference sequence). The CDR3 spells CASSLPDSPLHF. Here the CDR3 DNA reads TGTGCCAGCAGCTTACCAGATTCACCCCTCCACTTT. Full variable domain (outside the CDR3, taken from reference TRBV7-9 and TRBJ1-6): DTGVSQNPRHKITKRGQNVTFRCDPISEHNRLYWYRQTLGQGPEFLTYFQNEAQLEKSRLLSDRFSAERPKGSFSTLEIQRTEQGDSAMYLCASSLPDSPLHFGNGTRLTVT.

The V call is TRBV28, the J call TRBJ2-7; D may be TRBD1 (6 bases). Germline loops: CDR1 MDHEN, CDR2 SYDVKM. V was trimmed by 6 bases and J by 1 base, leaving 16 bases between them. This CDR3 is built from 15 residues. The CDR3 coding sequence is TGTGCCAGCAGAGGGCAGGACAGTCTTTCCTACGAGCAGTACTTC. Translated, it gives CASRGQDSLSYEQYF.

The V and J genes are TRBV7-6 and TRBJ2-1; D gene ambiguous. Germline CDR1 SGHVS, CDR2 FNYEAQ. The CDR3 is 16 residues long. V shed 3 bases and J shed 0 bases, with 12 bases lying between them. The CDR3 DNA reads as TGTGCCAGCAGCTTGACGAGATTTAGCTCCTACAATGAGCAGTTCTTC. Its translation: CASSLTRFSSYNEQFF. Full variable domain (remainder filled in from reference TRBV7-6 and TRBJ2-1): GAGVSQSPRYKVTKRGQDVALRCDPISGHVSLYWYRQALGQGPEFLTYFNYEAQQDKSGLPNDRFSAERPEGSISTLTIQRTEQRDSAMYRCASSLTRFSSYNEQFFGPGTRLTVL.

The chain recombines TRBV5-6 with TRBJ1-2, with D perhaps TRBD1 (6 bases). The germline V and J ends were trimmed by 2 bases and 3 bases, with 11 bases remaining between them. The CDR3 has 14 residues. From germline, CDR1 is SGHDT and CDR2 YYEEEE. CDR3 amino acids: CASSLLGGDYGYTF. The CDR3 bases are TGTGCCAGCAGCTTATTAGGGGGGGACTATGGCTACACCTTC.

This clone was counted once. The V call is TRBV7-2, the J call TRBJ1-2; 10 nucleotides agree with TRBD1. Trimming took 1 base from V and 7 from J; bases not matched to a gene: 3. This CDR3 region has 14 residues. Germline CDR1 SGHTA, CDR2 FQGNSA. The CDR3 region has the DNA TGTGCCAGCAGCTTAGGACAGGGGGCTCGTGGCTACACCTTC. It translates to CASSLGQGARGYTF.

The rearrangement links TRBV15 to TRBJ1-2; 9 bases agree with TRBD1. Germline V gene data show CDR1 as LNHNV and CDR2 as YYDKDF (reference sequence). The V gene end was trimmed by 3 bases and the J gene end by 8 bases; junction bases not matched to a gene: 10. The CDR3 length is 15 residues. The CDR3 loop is CATSRNSRDREGYTF. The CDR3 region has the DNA TGTGCCACCAGCAGGAACTCCCGGGACAGGGAGGGCTACACCTTC.

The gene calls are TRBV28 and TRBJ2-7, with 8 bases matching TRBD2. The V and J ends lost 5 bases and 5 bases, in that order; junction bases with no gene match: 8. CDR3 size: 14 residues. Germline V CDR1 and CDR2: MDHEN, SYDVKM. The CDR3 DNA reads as TGTGCCAGCAGTCGCCTCTTAGCGGGGAACGAGCAGTACTTC. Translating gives CASSRLLAGNEQYF.

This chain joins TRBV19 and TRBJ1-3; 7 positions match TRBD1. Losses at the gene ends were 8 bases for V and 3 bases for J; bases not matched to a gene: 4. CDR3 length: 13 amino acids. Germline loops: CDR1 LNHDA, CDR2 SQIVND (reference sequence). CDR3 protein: CASGDSFGNTIYF. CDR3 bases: TGTGCCAGTGGGGACAGCTTTGGAAACACCATATATTTT.

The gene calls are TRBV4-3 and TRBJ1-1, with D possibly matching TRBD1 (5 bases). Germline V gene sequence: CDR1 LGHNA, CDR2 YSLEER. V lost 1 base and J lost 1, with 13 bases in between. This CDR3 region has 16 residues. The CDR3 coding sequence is TGCGCCAGCAGCCAAGCTTCTCAGGGATCGAACACTGAAGCTTTCTTT. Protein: CASSQASQGSNTEAFF.

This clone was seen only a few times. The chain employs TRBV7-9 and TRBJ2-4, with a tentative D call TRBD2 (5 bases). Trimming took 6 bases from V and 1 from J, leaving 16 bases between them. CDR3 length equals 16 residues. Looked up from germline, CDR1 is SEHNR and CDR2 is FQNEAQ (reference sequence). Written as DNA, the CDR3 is TGTGCCAGCAGTGCTTTACCCGGGGAGGCCAAAAACATTCAGTACTTC. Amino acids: CASSALPGEAKNIQYF.

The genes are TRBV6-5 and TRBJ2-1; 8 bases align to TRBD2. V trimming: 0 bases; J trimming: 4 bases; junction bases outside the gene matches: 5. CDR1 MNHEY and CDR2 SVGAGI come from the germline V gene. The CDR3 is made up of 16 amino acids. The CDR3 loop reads CASSYSSGGAYNEQFF. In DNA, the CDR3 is TGTGCCAGCAGTTACTCGTCCGGGGGGGCTTACAATGAGCAGTTCTTC.

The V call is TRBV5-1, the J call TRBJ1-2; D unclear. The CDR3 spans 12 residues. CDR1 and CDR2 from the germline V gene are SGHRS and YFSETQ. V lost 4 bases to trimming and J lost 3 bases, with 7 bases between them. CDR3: CASSPNYYGYTF. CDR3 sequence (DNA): TGCGCCAGCAGCCCGAACTACTATGGCTACACCTTC.

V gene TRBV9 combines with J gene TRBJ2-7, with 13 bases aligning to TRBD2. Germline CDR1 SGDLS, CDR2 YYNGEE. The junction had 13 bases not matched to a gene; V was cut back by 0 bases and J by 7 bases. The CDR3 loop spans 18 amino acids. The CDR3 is CASSVGPVTSGGAGEQYF. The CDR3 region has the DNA TGTGCCAGCAGCGTAGGCCCCGTTACTAGCGGGGGGGCGGGGGAGCAGTACTTC.

The CDR3 bases are TGTGCCTGGAGTTGGGACTCTGGAAACACCATATATTTT. Translating gives CAWSWDSGNTIYF. The rearrangement joins TRBV30 to TRBJ1-3, with D unclear. In germline, CDR1 is GTSNPN, CDR2 SVGIG (reference sequence). The V end lost 2 bases, the J end lost 0 bases, and 5 bases lay between the germline ends. This CDR3 has 13 residues.

The CDR3 protein is CASSIGVGYEQYF. DNA for the CDR3: TGTGCCAGCAGTATTGGGGTGGGCTACGAGCAGTACTTC. The V gene is TRBV11-2, the J gene TRBJ2-7, with D uncertain. This CDR3 region has 13 residues. V was shortened by 6 bases and J by 3 bases, with 12 bases between the two germline ends. Looked up from germline, CDR1 is SGHAT and CDR2 is FQNNGV.